A selection of T cell receptor beta chains follows, all from one sample in a study of T cells in Graves' hyperthyroidism and ophthalmopathy. TCRdb re-analysed the multiplex PCR reads in MiXCR, keeping a single row per CDR3 protein. Among about 370,000 distinct CDR3 sequences listed, over 12% were seen once. What was sequenced was blood. These receptors originate from a woman aged 55 to 70 with Graves' ophthalmopathy. Each CDR3 is given with its conserved first and last residue. The D gene is left open where the match is weak. Clone sizes are given selectively: once, few, many, or a class where the clone is expanded.

clone_size	v_call	d_call	j_call	cdr3_nt	cdr3_aa
few	TRBV12-3/TRBV12-4	.	TRBJ2-1	TGTGCCAGCAGGAAACTAGGGAGCTCCTACAATGAGCAGTTCTTC	CASRKLGSSYNEQFF
many	TRBV20-1	TRBD2	TRBJ2-5	TGCAGTGCTACCGGGACTAGCGGGAGTGGGACCCAGTACTTC	CSATGTSGSGTQYF
.	TRBV20-1	TRBD2	TRBJ2-1	TGCAGTGCTACAGGGACTAGCGGGAGGGCCAATGAGCAGTTCTTC	CSATGTSGRANEQFF
many	TRBV5-1	.	TRBJ2-7	TGCGCCAGCAGCTTGGCGCTGGGTTCCTACGAGCAGTACTTC	CASSLALGSYEQYF
once	TRBV24-1	TRBD2	TRBJ2-3	TGTGCCACCAGTGATGCCGGGACTAGCGACACAGATACGCAGTATTTT	CATSDAGTSDTDTQYF
many	TRBV7-9	TRBD1	TRBJ2-1	TGTGCCAGCAGCAGTGGACAGGGGCCATTCAGCAATGAGCAGTTCTTC	CASSSGQGPFSNEQFF
many	TRBV5-6	TRBD2	TRBJ2-5	TGTGCCAGCAGCCACAGCGGGAGTCGTCGAGAGACCCAGTACTTC	CASSHSGSRRETQYF
many	TRBV12-3/TRBV12-4	TRBD1	TRBJ1-2	TGTGCCAGCAGTTTCCGCAGGGGGCTCGGTGGCTACACCTTC	CASSFRRGLGGYTF
few	TRBV2	.	TRBJ2-5	TGTGCCAGCAGTTACACGGTAGAGACCCAGTACTTC	CASSYTVETQYF
.	TRBV29-1	.	TRBJ1-3	TGCAGCGTTTACATTGGAAACACCATATATTTT	CSVYIGNTIYF
few	TRBV12-3/TRBV12-4	TRBD2	TRBJ2-2	TGTGCCAGCAGTTTAGCCTTCGCAGGACTAGCGGGACCACGAGGGACCGGGGAGCTGTTTTTT	CASSLAFAGLAGPRGTGELFF
many	TRBV12-3/TRBV12-4	TRBD1	TRBJ2-4	TGTGCCAGCAGTTTAAGACAGGGGAAAAACATTCAGTACTTC	CASSLRQGKNIQYF
.	TRBV27	.	TRBJ1-4	TGTGCCAGCAGTTCTAACCAGGGGATATACAATGAAAAACTGTTTTTT	CASSSNQGIYNEKLFF
many	TRBV2	TRBD2	TRBJ2-3	TGTGCCAGCAGAATAGCGGGGAGCCTACTCACAGATACGCAGTATTTT	CASRIAGSLLTDTQYF
.	TRBV7-8	TRBD1	TRBJ2-1	TGTGCCAGCAGCTCCAGGACAGGGGTCTATGAGCAGTTCTTC	CASSSRTGVYEQFF
few	TRBV12-3/TRBV12-4	TRBD1	TRBJ1-5	TGTGCCAGCAGGCCCAGGGGGGGAGCCCAGCATTTT	CASRPRGGAQHF
many	TRBV28	.	TRBJ2-5	TGTGCCAGCAGTTTACCCTCAGACCCCGAGACCCAGTACTTC	CASSLPSDPETQYF
few	TRBV6-1	TRBD1	TRBJ2-7	TGTGCCAGCAGACCCGGGACAGGGGATGATTACGAGCAGTACTTC	CASRPGTGDDYEQYF
many	TRBV28	.	TRBJ2-7	TGTGCCAGCAGTTTAATCCGGCCCCACGAGCAGTACTTC	CASSLIRPHEQYF
few	TRBV14	.	TRBJ2-3	TGTGCCAGCAGCCAAGACGTCAGCGAAGGAAAGTATACGCAGTATTTT	CASSQDVSEGKYTQYF
.	TRBV10-3	.	TRBJ2-7	TGTGCCATCAGTGAGTTAGCAGGGGTTAGCGCCGAGCAGTACTTC	CAISELAGVSAEQYF
many	TRBV4-1	TRBD1	TRBJ1-2	TGCGCCAGCAGCCAGGGAGGACAGGTTAACTATGGCTACACCTTC	CASSQGGQVNYGYTF
many	TRBV18	.	TRBJ2-7	TGTGCCAGCTCACCACCGGGAGGCGGGGCGTCCTACGAGCAGTACTTC	CASSPPGGGASYEQYF
many	TRBV11-2	.	TRBJ2-3	TGTGCCAGCAGCTTAAAAGTGAACACAGATACGCAGTATTTT	CASSLKVNTDTQYF
many	TRBV20-1	.	TRBJ2-1	TGCAGTGCCCACGAACTAGCAGGCTCCTACAATGAGCAGTTCTTC	CSAHELAGSYNEQFF
many	TRBV6-2/TRBV6-3	.	TRBJ1-1	TGTGCCAGCAGTTACCGACAGCTGGGTTGGGGCACTGAAGCTTTCTTT	CASSYRQLGWGTEAFF
many	TRBV11-3	.	TRBJ2-7	TGTGCCAGCAGCTGGAAGAGCTCCTACGAGCAGTACTTC	CASSWKSSYEQYF
.	TRBV5-6	.	TRBJ2-2	TGTGCCAGCAGCTTGGCCCCGGGACATCACGACTACACCGGGGAGCTGTTTTTT	CASSLAPGHHDYTGELFF
many	TRBV6-1	.	TRBJ1-1	TGTGCCAGCAGGGCTCCGGCGGGATTGACTGAAGCTTTCTTT	CASRAPAGLTEAFF
many	TRBV11-2	TRBD2	TRBJ2-3	TGTGCCAGCAGCTTATTAGCGGGAGAGTCAGATACGCAGTATTTT	CASSLLAGESDTQYF
.	TRBV29-1	.	TRBJ1-1	TGCAGCGTCACCGGGATCCAAGAAGGGACTGAAGCTTTCTTT	CSVTGIQEGTEAFF
many	TRBV27	.	TRBJ1-5	TGTGCCAGCAGTTTCAGGGGTTTCGATCAGCCCCAGCATTTT	CASSFRGFDQPQHF
many	TRBV12-3/TRBV12-4	TRBD1	TRBJ2-3	TGTGCCAGCAGTTTATCTCCGGGACAGGGATACCCAGATACGCAGTATTTT	CASSLSPGQGYPDTQYF
many	TRBV20-1	.	TRBJ2-7	TGCAGTGCGGAGCGGTCCTCCTACGAGCAGTACTTC	CSAERSSYEQYF
many	TRBV7-9	.	TRBJ2-1	TGTGCCAGCAGCTTAGGCGGATACAGCTCCTACAATGAGCAGTTCTTC	CASSLGGYSSYNEQFF
many	TRBV5-1	.	TRBJ2-3	TGCGCCAGCAAACTCGGAGGGCCGCCAGATACGCAGTATTTT	CASKLGGPPDTQYF
many	TRBV28	TRBD1	TRBJ2-7	TGTGCCACCGGTCCAGGGGGCGGTCACGAGCAGTACTTC	CATGPGGGHEQYF
many	TRBV3-1	.	TRBJ2-7	TGTGCCAGCAGCCAAACAGGGCCCTACGAGCAGTACTTC	CASSQTGPYEQYF
many	TRBV4-1	.	TRBJ1-2	TGCGCCAGCAGCCAAGGTGGGGCAGGGAACTATGGCTACACCTTC	CASSQGGAGNYGYTF
many	TRBV12-3/TRBV12-4	.	TRBJ2-5	TGTGCCAGCAACGCCCCTACTCAAGAGACCCAGTACTTC	CASNAPTQETQYF
many	TRBV28	.	TRBJ1-6	TGTGCCAGCAGGCGGACCTATAATTCACCCCTCCACTTT	CASRRTYNSPLHF
many	TRBV6-1	TRBD2	TRBJ2-5	TGTGCCAGCAGAGTAGGGTGGGGACTAGCGGTAAAAGAGACCCAGTACTTC	CASRVGWGLAVKETQYF
.	TRBV7-6	.	TRBJ2-7	TGTGCCAGCAGCCCCGACGGACCCAGTGCCTACGAGCAGTACTTC	CASSPDGPSAYEQYF
many	TRBV20-1	.	TRBJ1-1	TGCAGTGCTACCGCAGGGATCATGAACACTGAAGCTTTCTTT	CSATAGIMNTEAFF
many	TRBV7-9	.	TRBJ2-3	TGTGCCAGCAGCTATGACGGACGCACAGATACGCAGTATTTT	CASSYDGRTDTQYF
.	TRBV2	.	TRBJ1-1	TGTGCCAGCAGTGAAGCGCTTCGGGCGGACCGCGACACTGAAGCTTTCTTT	CASSEALRADRDTEAFF
few	TRBV12-3/TRBV12-4	.	TRBJ2-2	TGTGCCAGCAACCTACTAGCCGGGGAGCTGTTTTTT	CASNLLAGELFF
.	TRBV2	.	TRBJ2-7	TGTGCCAGCAGTGTTAGGGCCAGGCAGTACTTC	CASSVRARQYF
.	TRBV19	.	TRBJ2-7	TGTGCCAGTAGTATTAGCAGGGGGGCCGACTACGAGCAGTACTTC	CASSISRGADYEQYF
.	TRBV20-1	.	TRBJ1-5	TGCAGTGCTACCGGGGGAGGTGAGAATCAGCCCCAGCATTTT	CSATGGGENQPQHF
few	TRBV20-1	.	TRBJ2-3	TGCAGTGCTCACTACTTCGATACGCAGTATTTT	CSAHYFDTQYF
many	TRBV5-1	.	TRBJ1-1	TGCGCCAGCAGCTTTTGGGGGAACACTGAAGCTTTCTTT	CASSFWGNTEAFF
many	TRBV12-3/TRBV12-4	TRBD1	TRBJ1-6	TGTGCCAGCAGCACGGGACAGGATAATTCACCCCTCCACTTT	CASSTGQDNSPLHF
many	TRBV5-1	.	TRBJ2-4	TGCGCCAGCAAGGGGTACGAAAACATTCAGTACTTC	CASKGYENIQYF
many	TRBV5-1	.	TRBJ1-1	TGCGCCAGCAGCTTGTCCAGGGGCACTGAAGCTTTCTTT	CASSLSRGTEAFF
many	TRBV20-1	TRBD2	TRBJ2-3	TGCAGTGCGGGACCCTCTAGCGGGAACACAGATACGCAGTATTTT	CSAGPSSGNTDTQYF
many	TRBV5-1	TRBD2	TRBJ2-7	TGCGCCAGCAGCTTGGAACTAGCGTTGGACGAGCAGTACTTC	CASSLELALDEQYF
.	TRBV15	.	TRBJ1-4	TGTGCCACCAGCAGACAACAGGGAGCTAATGAAAAACTGTTTTTT	CATSRQQGANEKLFF
many	TRBV3-1	.	TRBJ2-1	TGTGCCAGCAGCCAAGGGGCCATGTCCTACAATGAGCAGTTCTTC	CASSQGAMSYNEQFF